Listed here are 22 T cell receptor beta chains from one sample, sequenced in a study of lymphopenia after photon versus proton radiotherapy (dated by TCRdb to the late 2010s). The library was produced with the immunoSEQ multiplex PCR assay. As stored in TCRdb, this immuneACCESS dataset retains in-frame rearrangements with V and J assigned. A fraction of the clones does not appear; measured against another copy, unresolved V genes explain less than half of the discrepancy, and the remainder lacks a known reason. This sample gives approximately 24,000 clones in total; over 80% of them show up just once. The top ten constitute about 19% of the sample. The sequenced sample was peripheral blood, obtained from a patient treated with photon-based radiotherapy. These receptors all stem from a man in his fifties or sixties with gastric cancer.

This chain links TRBV19 with TRBJ1-5; D remains unclear. This CDR3 region has 12 residues. Germline CDR1 reads LNHDA; CDR2 reads SQIVND (reference sequence). V dropped 5 bases and J dropped 4 bases, with 6 bases sitting between them. The CDR3 nucleotides are TGTGCCAGTAGTGCCCGAAATCAGCCCCAGCATTTT. It specifies CASSARNQPQHF.

The chain carries TRBV7-3 and TRBJ2-7; D is perhaps TRBD1 (5 bases). Germline CDR1 is SGHTA and CDR2 is FQGTGA. The CDR3 sequence is 19 residues long. V lost 5 bases, J lost 4 bases, and 30 bases lay in between. The CDR3 reads CASSPWCLRVRVRTYEQYF. The DNA for the CDR3 is TGTGCCAGCAGCCCGTGGTGTCTCCGTGTCAGGGTCCGCACATACGAGCAGTACTTC.

This CDR3 is CASSLTQNSYEQYF. Here the CDR3 DNA reads TGTGCCAGCAGTCTTACTCAAAACTCCTACGAGCAGTACTTC. The chain recombines TRBV6-4 with TRBJ2-7; D uncertain. Looked up from germline, CDR1 is MRHNA and CDR2 is SNTAGT. The V gene lost 5 bases and the J gene lost 0 bases, with 11 bases spanning the gap. The CDR3 is 14 residues long.

The chain is built from TRBV9 and TRBJ1-1; tentative D call: TRBD1 (5 bases). Germline V gives CDR1 SGDLS, CDR2 YYNGEE. The CDR3 extends over 15 amino acids. Trimming cost V 3 bases and J 5 bases, with 17 bases left between them. CDR3 sequence (DNA): TGTGCCAGCAGCGCTTCTGGGGCAGGGCTGACTGAAGCTTTCTTT. Translated: CASSASGAGLTEAFF.

The V gene is TRBV18, the J gene TRBJ1-6; TRBD1 matches at 8 bases. Trimming removed 3 bases from V and 6 bases from J; junction bases left unmatched: 7. The CDR3 extends over 16 amino acids. Germline V gene lookup returns CDR1 KGHSH and CDR2 LQKENI. The CDR3 nucleotides are TGTGCCAGCTCACCCTCCTGGACAGGGACTAATTCACCCCTCCACTTT. Protein: CASSPSWTGTNSPLHF.

V and J are TRBV1 and TRBJ1-2. TRBV1 is annotated as a pseudogene. The CDR3 contains 15 residues. As DNA, the CDR3 is TGCACCAGCAGCCAAGAGTCGAAGCCGCGCGATGGCTACACCTTC. This encodes CTSSQESKPRDGYTF.

This clone has just one count. The rearrangement joins TRBV18 to TRBJ2-2; TRBD1 agrees at 9 bases. J lost 6 bases, V lost 3 bases, and 14 bases had no gene match. From germline, CDR1 is KGHSH and CDR2 LQKENI. The CDR3 spans 18 residues. The CDR3 here is CASSPFTPGQGTPGELFF. CDR3 sequence (DNA): TGTGCCAGCTCACCCTTCACACCGGGACAGGGAACACCCGGGGAGCTGTTTTTT. Full variable domain (rest looked up from reference TRBV18 and TRBJ2-2): NAGVMQNPRHLVRRRGQEARLRCSPMKGHSHVYWYRQLPEEGLKFMVYLQKENIIDESGMPKERFSAEFPKEGPSILRIQQVVRGDSAAYFCASSPFTPGQGTPGELFFGEGSRLTVL.

V usage is TRBV7-6 and J usage is TRBJ2-5, with a possible D match to TRBD1 (5 bases). The J call could be wrong; TRBJ2-7 is a better fit for the DNA end. The CDR3 has 13 amino acids. Germline lookup yields CDR1 SGHVS and CDR2 FNYEAQ. The CDR3 bases are TGTGCCAGCAGCAACATAAAGGGGTACGAGCAGTACTTC. It yields the protein CASSNIKGYEQYF.

This chain connects TRBV6-1 to TRBJ1-2; possibly TRBD1 for D (5 bases). The CDR3 has 14 residues. Trimming took off 3 bases at V and 2 bases at J, with 10 bases between the two ends. Germline assignment: CDR1 MNHNS and CDR2 SASEGT. The chain's CDR3 is CASSEGRANYGYTF. The CDR3 bases are TGTGCCAGCAGTGAGGGCAGGGCAAACTATGGCTACACCTTC.

The rearrangement links TRBV1 to TRBJ2-5; the table's TRBD2 call for D was not verified on the DNA. TRBV1 is shown as a pseudogene. The CDR3 is made up of 15 amino acids. The CDR3 DNA follows: TGCACCAGTACCCGGACTAGCGGGGGTTCAGAGACCCAGTACTTC. Translation gives CTSTRTSGGSETQYF.

V usage is TRBV4-3 and J usage is TRBJ1-2; no reliable D call. The ends were cut back, 0 bases at V and 1 base at J, with 9 bases in the middle. Per germline, CDR1 LGHNA and CDR2 YSLEER. This CDR3 has 15 amino acids. The CDR3 bases are TGCGCCAGCAGCCAAGATCTTGGGAATAACTATGGCTACACCTTC. Encoded protein: CASSQDLGNNYGYTF.

There are a few counts of this clone. J is TRBJ2-7 and V is TRBV19; TRBD1 might be the D (6 bases). The CDR3 loop spans 14 amino acids. Germline CDR1 LNHDA, CDR2 SQIVND (reference sequence). Trimming shortened V by 7 bases and J by 3 bases, and 16 bases separated the two germline ends. The CDR3 nucleotides read TGTGCCAGTAATAAGGCCGGGACACTCTACGAGCAGTACGTC. Its translation is CASNKAGTLYEQYV.

V and J are TRBV10-2 and TRBJ2-1; D remains unclear. The CDR3 consists of 15 residues. Germline lookup yields CDR1 WSHSY and CDR2 SAAADI. V was clipped by 4 bases and J by 2 bases, with 12 bases between them. The CDR3 coding sequence is TGCGCCAGCAGTGGGCGGACCGCTACCTACAATGAGCAGTTCTTC. It is translated as CASSGRTATYNEQFF.

This chain connects TRBV9 to TRBJ2-3; D is undetermined. Trimming shortened V by 3 bases and J by 2 bases, and 4 bases separated the two germline ends. Germline CDR1 SGDLS, CDR2 YYNGEE. The CDR3 is 12 residues long. The CDR3 DNA follows: TGTGCCAGCAGCGCCGACACAGATACGCAGTATTTT. Amino acid sequence: CASSADTDTQYF.

CDR3 nucleotide sequence: TGCGCCAGCAGTGCCCGCTACACCGGGGAGCTGTTTTTT. It specifies CASSARYTGELFF. The V and J genes are TRBV10-1 and TRBJ2-2; D unclear. This CDR3 is built from 13 residues. Trimming pared 4 bases from V and 3 bases from J, leaving 6 bases between. Per the germline V gene, CDR1 is WNHNN and CDR2 is SYGVQD (reference sequence).

V gene TRBV2 combines with J gene TRBJ1-1; D not resolved. V was trimmed by 2 bases and J by 5 bases, leaving 15 bases between them. Germline lookup yields CDR1 SNHLY and CDR2 FYNNEI. The CDR3 is made up of 15 amino acids. Here the CDR3 DNA reads TGTGCCAGCAGTGAAAGCCGCGGGCAGTTAACTGAAGCTTTCTTT. As protein: CASSESRGQLTEAFF.

A few counts support this clone. The same CDR3 also results from other DNA sequences found in this sample. This rearrangement joins TRBV6-1 to TRBJ2-7, with D perhaps matching TRBD1 or TRBD2 (5 bases each). CDR1 and CDR2 from the germline V gene are MNHNS and SASEGT. This CDR3 spans 15 amino acids. With 6 bases removed from V and 1 base from J, the gap between germline ends came to 16 bases. Here the CDR3 reads CASSGTHGGSYEQYV. CDR3 bases: TGTGCCAGCAGCGGGACGCATGGCGGATCCTACGAGCAGTACGTC.

The chain uses TRBV6-6 and TRBJ2-3, with D perhaps matching TRBD2 (5 bases). Trimming took off 8 bases at V and 2 bases at J, with 11 bases between the two ends. This CDR3 region has 13 residues. Germline V gene sequence: CDR1 MNHNY, CDR2 SVGAGI (reference sequence). Written as DNA, the CDR3 is TGTGCCAGCGCGGGCCAATCCACAGATACGCAGTATTTT. Encoded protein: CASAGQSTDTQYF.

This clone appeared a single time. The chain carries TRBV5-4 and TRBJ2-2; D is perhaps TRBD2 (5 bases). In germline, CDR1 is SGHNT, CDR2 YYREEE (reference sequence). CDR3 length: 16 amino acids. V lost 5 bases and J lost 6, with 20 bases in between. CDR3 DNA sequence: TGTGCCAGCAGTCGTCTCCCTAGCTTTTCTCCCGGGGAGCTGTTTTTT. It encodes CASSRLPSFSPGELFF.

This clone came up once. The gene calls are TRBV5-6 and TRBJ2-4, with TRBD2 as a possible D gene (7 bases). Germline V lookup: CDR1 SGHDT, CDR2 YYEEEE. Trimming shortened V by 4 bases and J by 8 bases, and 16 bases separated the two germline ends. The CDR3 runs to 14 residues. The CDR3 DNA is TGTGCCAGCAGCCCGTCAGGGAGGGGGGACATTCAGTACTTC. It yields the protein CASSPSGRGDIQYF.

The chain carries TRBV5-6 and TRBJ1-6, with D unresolved. The V gene's germline CDR1 is SGHDT and CDR2 YYEEEE. This CDR3 region has 14 residues. V was trimmed by 0 bases and J by 7 bases, leaving 8 bases between them. The CDR3 region is CASSLGVTNSPLHF. The CDR3 DNA reads TGTGCCAGCAGCTTGGGAGTCACGAATTCACCCCTCCACTTT.

The rearrangement links TRBV9 to TRBJ2-5; D might be TRBD1 (6 bases). CDR1 and CDR2 from the germline V gene are SGDLS and YYNGEE. The CDR3 consists of 14 residues. Deletions cut 2 bases from V and 5 bases from J, with 13 bases between. CDR3 residues: CASSVRGGGETQYF. CDR3 DNA sequence: TGTGCCAGCAGCGTTAGAGGGGGTGGGGAGACCCAGTACTTC.